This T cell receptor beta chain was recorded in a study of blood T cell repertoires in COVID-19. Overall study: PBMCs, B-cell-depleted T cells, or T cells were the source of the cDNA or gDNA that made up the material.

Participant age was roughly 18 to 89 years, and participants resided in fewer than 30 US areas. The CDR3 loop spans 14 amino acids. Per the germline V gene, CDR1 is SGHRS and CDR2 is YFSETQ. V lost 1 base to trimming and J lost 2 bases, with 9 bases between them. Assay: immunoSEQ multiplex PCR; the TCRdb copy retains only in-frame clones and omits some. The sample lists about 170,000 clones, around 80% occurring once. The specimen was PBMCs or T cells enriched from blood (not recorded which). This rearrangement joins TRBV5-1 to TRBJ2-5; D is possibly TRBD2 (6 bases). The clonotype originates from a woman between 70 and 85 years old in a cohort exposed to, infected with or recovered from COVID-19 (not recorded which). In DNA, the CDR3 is TGCGCCAGCAGCTTGATAGCGGATCAAGAGACCCAGTACTTC. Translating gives CASSLIADQETQYF. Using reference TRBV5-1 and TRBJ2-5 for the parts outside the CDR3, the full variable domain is KAGVTQTPRYLIKTRGQQVTLSCSPISGHRSVSWYQQTPGQGLQFLFEYFSETQRNKGNFPGRFSGRQFSNSRSEMNVSTLELGDSALYLCASSLIADQETQYFGPGTRLLVL.